Sequencing of this T cell receptor beta chain was carried out in a study of CD8 T cells in ankylosing spondylitis. Points from the study as a whole: Blood of patients with ankylosing spondylitis appeared to be characterized by a TCR beta motif of fewer than 10 highly homologous variants.

CDR3 length equals 14 residues. Trimming cost V 3 bases and J 4 bases; bases outside gene matches: 1. Germline V CDR1 and CDR2: SGHTA, FQGNSA. TCRdb re-analysed the 5' RACE reads in MiXCR, keeping a single row per CDR3 protein. The sample holds roughly 370,000 distinct CDR3 sequences, approximately 20% seen once. This clonotype was seen a few times. Its target is unknown. The genes are TRBV7-2 and TRBJ1-5, with TRBD1 matching 9 bases. The clonotype was recovered from a male donor with ankylosing spondylitis. The sequenced sample was blood, either unsorted or a sorted T cell fraction (not recorded which). The CDR3 region has the DNA TGTGCCAGCAGCTTCGGGACAGGGAATCAGCCCCAGCATTTT. This translates into CASSFGTGNQPQHF.